Presented here are 4 T cell receptor beta chains from one specimen sequenced in a study of blood T cell repertoires in COVID-19 (dated by TCRdb to between 2020 and 2021). The library was obtained by the immunoSEQ multiplex PCR assay. The table was pulled from immuneACCESS by TCRdb, which kept in-frame rearrangements only. Such tables lose some clones; where checked, under half of the loss comes from unresolved V genes, and the rest has no known cause. Here the sample has around 310,000 clones; 70% to 90% occur a single time. The ten largest clones capture approximately 4% of the sample. What was sequenced was peripheral blood. The receptors derive from a woman in her 50s with active or convalescent COVID-19.

This chain links TRBV6-5 with TRBJ2-7, with 9 bases that match TRBD1. CDR3 length: 14 amino acids. With 10 bases clipped from V and 5 bases from J, the junction kept 12 bases outside the gene matches. CDR1 and CDR2 from the germline V gene are MNHEY and SVGAGI. The CDR3 reads CATSRGDRAHEQYF. Written as DNA, the CDR3 is TGTGCCACCAGCCGGGGGGACAGGGCACACGAGCAGTACTTC.

The V and J genes are TRBV9 and TRBJ2-1; D ambiguous. Germline V gives CDR1 SGDLS, CDR2 YYNGEE. Trimming pared 0 bases from V and 2 bases from J, leaving 12 bases between. The CDR3 totals 16 residues. The CDR3 reads CASSVESISPYNEQFF. DNA for the CDR3: TGTGCCAGCAGCGTAGAGTCTATTAGTCCCTACAATGAGCAGTTCTTC.

The V and J genes are TRBV10-3 and TRBJ1-5; D is undetermined. The length of the CDR3 is 14 residues. V lost 0 bases and J 2 bases, leaving 5 bases between the germline ends. Germline V gene data show CDR1 as ENHRY and CDR2 as SYGVKD. The DNA for the CDR3 is TGTGCCATCAGTGAGTCGGGAGGCAATCAGCCCCAGCATTTT. Residues: CAISESGGNQPQHF.

This clone was observed a few times. The V gene is TRBV6-2 or TRBV6-3, the J gene TRBJ2-2; D may be TRBD1 (6 bases). Trimming took off 0 bases at V and 4 bases at J, with 18 bases between the two ends. Germline values: CDR1 MNHEY, CDR2 SVGEGT. The CDR3 has 18 residues. CDR3 coding DNA: TGTGCCAGCAGTTACTCGACCCACAGGGTCGGTGGCACCGGGGAGCTGTTTTTT. This translates into CASSYSTHRVGGTGELFF.